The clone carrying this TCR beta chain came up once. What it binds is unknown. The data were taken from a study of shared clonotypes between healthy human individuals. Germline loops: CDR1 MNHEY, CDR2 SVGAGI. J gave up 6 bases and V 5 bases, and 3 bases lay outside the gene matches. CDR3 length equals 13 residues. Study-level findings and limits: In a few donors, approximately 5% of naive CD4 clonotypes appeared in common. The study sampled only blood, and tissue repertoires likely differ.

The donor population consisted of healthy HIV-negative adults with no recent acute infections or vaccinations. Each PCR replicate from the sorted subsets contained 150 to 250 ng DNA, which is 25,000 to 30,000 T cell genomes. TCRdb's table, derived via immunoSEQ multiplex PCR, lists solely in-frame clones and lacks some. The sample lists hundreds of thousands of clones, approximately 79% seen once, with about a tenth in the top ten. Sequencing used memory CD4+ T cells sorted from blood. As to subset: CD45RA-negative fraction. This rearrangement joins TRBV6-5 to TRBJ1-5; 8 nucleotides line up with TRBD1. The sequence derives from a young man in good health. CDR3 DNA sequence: TGTGCCAGCAGTGACGGACAGGGTCAGCCCCAGCATTTT. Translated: CASSDGQGQPQHF.